This section outlines one T cell receptor beta chain sequence together with its context. The same CDR3 can be traced to other DNA sequences in this sample. V lost 2 bases and J 2 bases, leaving 6 bases between the germline ends. Germline CDR1 and CDR2: WSHSY and SAAADI. CDR3 size: 13 residues. This entry is derived from a study of Ad26.COV2.S vaccination and SARS-CoV-2 variants. This sample's treatment: around 19 received Ad26.COV2.S at low or high dose, single or two shots; 5 received placebo; per-sample allocation not given. Material that was analyzed had been drawn on day 63 after the first vaccine or placebo injection. Assay: immunoSEQ multiplex PCR; the TCRdb copy retains only in-frame clones and omits some. The data hold about 400,000 clones, with about 91% observed a single time.

This receptor was obtained from a person aged 18-60 years who received the Ad26.COV2.S COVID-19 vaccine or a placebo. V usage is TRBV10-2 and J usage is TRBJ1-1; D may be TRBD1 (5 bases). Source: peripheral blood, taken in a trial of Ad26.COV2.S vaccine versus placebo. Written as DNA, the CDR3 is TGCGCCAGCAGTGAGGGGGGTAACACTGAAGCTTTCTTT. Protein: CASSEGGNTEAFF.